The clone carrying this TCR beta chain was detected only a few times. As yet, its antigen is unknown. The source of the sample is a study of T-cell memory formation after mild COVID-19. Overall study context: TCR clusters largely stayed donor specific. Study observations and caveats: Some responding clones appeared in pre-infection memory, suggesting cross-reactive memory joined.

The CDR3 totals 14 residues. V was shortened by 5 bases and J by 2 bases, with 11 bases between the two germline ends. Germline V CDR1 and CDR2: LNHNV, YYDKDF (reference sequence). Researchers used 5'RACE with constant-segment primers to make TCR alpha and TCR beta cDNA libraries that carry sample barcodes and UMIs. TCRdb ran MiXCR on the 5' RACE reads and lists one entry per CDR3 protein. The sample consists of 300,000 to 400,000 distinct CDR3 sequences, 25% to 30% of them appearing once. This clonotype was sampled from an adult woman who had mild COVID-19 (a few samples of this study predate the infection). Cell type and time point are not known. The chain joins TRBV15 to TRBJ2-3, with D possibly TRBD2 on 5 matching bases. Sample: PBMCs or a T cell subset sorted from them (not recorded which). The CDR3 coding sequence is TGTGCCACCAGCGATCGGGGTCTCACAGATACGCAGTATTTT. Its translation is CATSDRGLTDTQYF. Full variable domain (missing parts from reference TRBV15 and TRBJ2-3): DAMVIQNPRYQVTQFGKPVTLSCSQTLNHNVMYWYQQKSSQAPKLLFHYYDKDFNNEADTPDNFQSRRPNTSFCFLDIRSPGLGDTAMYLCATSDRGLTDTQYFGPGTRLTVL.